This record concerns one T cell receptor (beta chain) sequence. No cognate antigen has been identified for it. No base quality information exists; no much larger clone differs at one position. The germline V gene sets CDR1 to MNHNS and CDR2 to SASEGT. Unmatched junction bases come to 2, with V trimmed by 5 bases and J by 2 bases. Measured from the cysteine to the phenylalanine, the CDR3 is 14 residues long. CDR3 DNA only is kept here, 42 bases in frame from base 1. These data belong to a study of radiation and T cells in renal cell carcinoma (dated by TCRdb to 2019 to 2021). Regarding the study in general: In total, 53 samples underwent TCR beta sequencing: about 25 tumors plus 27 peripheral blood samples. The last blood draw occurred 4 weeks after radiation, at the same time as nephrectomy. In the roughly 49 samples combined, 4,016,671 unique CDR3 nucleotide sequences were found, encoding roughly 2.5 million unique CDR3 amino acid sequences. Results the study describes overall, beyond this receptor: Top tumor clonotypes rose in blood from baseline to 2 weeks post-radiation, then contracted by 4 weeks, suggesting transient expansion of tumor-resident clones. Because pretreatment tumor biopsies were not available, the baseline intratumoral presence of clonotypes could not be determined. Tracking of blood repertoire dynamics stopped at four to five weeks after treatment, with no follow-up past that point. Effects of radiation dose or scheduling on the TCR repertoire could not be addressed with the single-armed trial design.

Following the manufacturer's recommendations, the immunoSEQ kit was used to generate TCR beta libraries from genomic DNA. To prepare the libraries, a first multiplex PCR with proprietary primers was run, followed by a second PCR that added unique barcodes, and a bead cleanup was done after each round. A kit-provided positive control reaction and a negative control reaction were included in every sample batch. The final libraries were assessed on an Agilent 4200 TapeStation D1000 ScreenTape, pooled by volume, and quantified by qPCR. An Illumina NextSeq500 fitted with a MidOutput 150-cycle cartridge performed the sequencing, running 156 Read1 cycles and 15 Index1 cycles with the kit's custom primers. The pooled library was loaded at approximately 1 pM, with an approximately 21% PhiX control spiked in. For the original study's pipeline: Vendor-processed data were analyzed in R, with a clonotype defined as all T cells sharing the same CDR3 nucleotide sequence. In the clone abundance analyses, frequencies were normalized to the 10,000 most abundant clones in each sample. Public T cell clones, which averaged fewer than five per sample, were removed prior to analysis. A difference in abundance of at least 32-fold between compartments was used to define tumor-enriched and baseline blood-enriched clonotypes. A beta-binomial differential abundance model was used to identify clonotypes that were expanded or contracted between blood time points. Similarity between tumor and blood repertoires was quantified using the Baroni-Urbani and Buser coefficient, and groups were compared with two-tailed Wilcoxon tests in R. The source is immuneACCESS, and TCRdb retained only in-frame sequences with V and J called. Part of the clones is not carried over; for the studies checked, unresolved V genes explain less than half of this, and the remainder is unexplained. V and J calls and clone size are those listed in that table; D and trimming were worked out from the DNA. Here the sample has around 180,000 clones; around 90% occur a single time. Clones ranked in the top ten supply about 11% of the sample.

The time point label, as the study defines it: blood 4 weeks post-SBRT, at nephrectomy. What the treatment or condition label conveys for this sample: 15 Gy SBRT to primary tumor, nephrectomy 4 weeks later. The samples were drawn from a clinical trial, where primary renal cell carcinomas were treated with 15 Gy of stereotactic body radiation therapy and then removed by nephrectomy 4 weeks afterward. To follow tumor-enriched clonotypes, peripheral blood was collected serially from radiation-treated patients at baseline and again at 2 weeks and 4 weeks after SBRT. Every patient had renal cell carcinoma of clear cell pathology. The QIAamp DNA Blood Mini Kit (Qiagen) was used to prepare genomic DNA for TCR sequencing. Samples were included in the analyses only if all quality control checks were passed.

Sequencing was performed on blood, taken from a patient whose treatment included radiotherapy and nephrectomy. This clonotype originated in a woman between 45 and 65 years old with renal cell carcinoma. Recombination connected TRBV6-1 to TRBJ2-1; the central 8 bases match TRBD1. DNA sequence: TGTGCCAGCAGTAAGACAGGGGCCTACAATGAGCAGTTCTTC. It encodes CASSKTGAYNEQFF.